The rows below give T cell receptor beta chains drawn from one sample of a study of Graves' ophthalmopathy and Graves' hyperthyroidism. TCRdb used MiXCR to reprocess the multiplex PCR reads, holding one entry per CDR3 protein. The sample has about 620,000 distinct CDR3 sequences; 22% are singletons. The sample taken for sequencing was peripheral blood. These receptors all stem from a woman under 30 with stable Graves' hyperthyroidism. Some clones in this sample may be carry-over from other donors' samples. Each CDR3 is given with its conserved first and last residue. The order of the fields is D gene, clone size, V gene, J gene, CDR3 DNA, CDR3 protein. A D gene is named only where the DNA matches it firmly. Where a row states a size, it is once, few, many or the class of an expanded clone; other rows omit it.

D: -
size: -
V: TRBV19
J: TRBJ2-7
DNA: TGTGCCAGTAGCCCCGGCTCACGCCACGAGCAGTACTTC
CDR3: CASSPGSRHEQYF

D: -
size: many
V: TRBV19
J: TRBJ1-6
DNA: TGTGCCAGTAGTATAACGGATGGTTCACCCCTCCACTTT
CDR3: CASSITDGSPLHF

D: -
size: many
V: TRBV10-1
J: TRBJ1-1
DNA: TGCGCCAGCAGTGATAACCATGGGGTCACTGAAGCTTTCTTT
CDR3: CASSDNHGVTEAFF

D: TRBD1
size: many
V: TRBV7-9
J: TRBJ1-1
DNA: TGTGCCAGCAGCTCAAATATTGGGACAGGGTTTGAAGCTTTCTTT
CDR3: CASSSNIGTGFEAFF

D: -
size: -
V: TRBV12-3/TRBV12-4
J: TRBJ1-2
DNA: TGTGTCAGCAGTTTTGCGAGCCATGGGGGCTACACCTTC
CDR3: CVSSFASHGGYTF

D: TRBD1
size: many
V: TRBV6-2/TRBV6-3
J: TRBJ1-5
DNA: TGTGCCAGCAGCCTCGGACAGGGGCATGGTCAGCCCCAGCATTTT
CDR3: CASSLGQGHGQPQHF

D: -
size: many
V: TRBV30
J: TRBJ1-1
DNA: TGTGCCTGGACAGGGAGTGGGAACACTGAAGCTTTCTTT
CDR3: CAWTGSGNTEAFF

D: -
size: many
V: TRBV5-1
J: TRBJ1-6
DNA: TGCGCCAGCAGCGGAGGAACAGGCTATAATTCACCCCTCCACTTT
CDR3: CASSGGTGYNSPLHF

D: -
size: few
V: TRBV9
J: TRBJ2-7
DNA: TGTGCCAGCAGCGTAGGGGGTAGAGGGGACGAGCAGTACTTC
CDR3: CASSVGGRGDEQYF

D: TRBD1
size: many
V: TRBV20-1
J: TRBJ1-2
DNA: TGCAGTGCTAGAAAGACAGGGAAGTATGGCTACACCTTC
CDR3: CSARKTGKYGYTF

D: TRBD1
size: few
V: TRBV28
J: TRBJ2-5
DNA: TGTGCCAGCAAACCGGGACAGGGAGGCCGAGAGACCCAGTACTTC
CDR3: CASKPGQGGRETQYF

D: TRBD2
size: -
V: TRBV6-2/TRBV6-3
J: TRBJ2-7
DNA: TGTGCCAGCAGTTACTCCGGGACTAGTCCCTCCTACGAGCAGTACTTC
CDR3: CASSYSGTSPSYEQYF

D: -
size: many
V: TRBV15
J: TRBJ1-3
DNA: TGTGCCACCAGCAGACAGATAGGGGTCTCTGGAAACACCATATATTTT
CDR3: CATSRQIGVSGNTIYF

D: TRBD1
size: many
V: TRBV6-6
J: TRBJ1-1
DNA: TGTGCCAGCAGTTACTCGCGGGGTGCCGGGACAGCCACGGACTACATGAACACTGAAGCTTTCTTT
CDR3: CASSYSRGAGTATDYMNTEAFF

D: -
size: many
V: TRBV12-3/TRBV12-4
J: TRBJ1-5
DNA: TGTGCCAGCAGTTTAGAACCTCAGCCCCAGCATTTT
CDR3: CASSLEPQPQHF

D: -
size: many
V: TRBV6-5
J: TRBJ1-1
DNA: TGTGCCAGCAGTTCCGAGGGCGGCACTGAAGCTTTCTTT
CDR3: CASSSEGGTEAFF

D: -
size: many
V: TRBV6-1
J: TRBJ2-7
DNA: TGTGCCAGCATGGACCCCCTCGCAGATCCTACCTACGAGCAGTACTTC
CDR3: CASMDPLADPTYEQYF

D: -
size: -
V: TRBV5-1
J: TRBJ2-7
DNA: TGCGCCAGCAGCTTGGCCGTGGAAGCTGACGAGCAGTACTTC
CDR3: CASSLAVEADEQYF

D: TRBD1
size: few
V: TRBV15
J: TRBJ1-2
DNA: TGTGCCACCAGCGCCCGGACAGGGGCCTATGGCTACACCTTC
CDR3: CATSARTGAYGYTF

D: TRBD1
size: many
V: TRBV29-1
J: TRBJ2-7
DNA: TGCAGCGTGGGACAGCCCTCCTACGAGCAGTACTTC
CDR3: CSVGQPSYEQYF

D: -
size: many
V: TRBV10-3
J: TRBJ2-7
DNA: TGTGCCATCAGTGAGTCCGCGGACGAGCAGTACTTC
CDR3: CAISESADEQYF

D: TRBD1
size: -
V: TRBV20-1
J: TRBJ2-7
DNA: TGCAGTGCTAGAGATCAACAGGGGGCGTACGAGCAGTACTTC
CDR3: CSARDQQGAYEQYF